These T cell receptor beta chains were read from a single sample in a study of spatial heterogeneity in lung cancer. TCRdb re-derived calls from the 5' RACE reads in MiXCR, one entry per CDR3 protein. The sample includes about 94,000 distinct CDR3 sequences, just under 20% of them seen just once. The material was PBMCs, obtained at follow-up. The receptors stem from a male donor with early-stage non-small cell lung cancer. The CDR3 runs from the conserved cysteine through the conserved F or W. The order of the fields is D gene, V gene, clone size, J gene, CDR3 DNA, CDR3 protein. D genes are given only for firm matches. Only part of the rows carry a size: once, few, many, or a class if the clone is expanded.

D: TRBD1
V: TRBV5-1
size: many
J: TRBJ1-2
DNA: TGCGCCAGCAGCTTAGACAGGGAACTTAGTCGCTACACCTTC
CDR3: CASSLDRELSRYTF

D: .
V: TRBV19
size: .
J: TRBJ2-7
DNA: TGTGCCAGTAGCTATAGGCAGTCCACCTACGAGCAGTACTTC
CDR3: CASSYRQSTYEQYF

D: .
V: TRBV19
size: few
J: TRBJ2-1
DNA: TGTGCCAGTAGTTCCTCAGGGGTTCCCTCCTACAATGAGCAGTTCTTC
CDR3: CASSSSGVPSYNEQFF

D: .
V: TRBV7-9
size: .
J: TRBJ2-6
DNA: TGTGCCGGGACGGAAAGTTCTGGGGCCAACGTCCTGACTTTC
CDR3: CAGTESSGANVLTF

D: .
V: TRBV6-5
size: .
J: TRBJ2-7
DNA: TGTGCCAGCAGCCCCACTAGTTTCTCGGACGAGCAGTACTTC
CDR3: CASSPTSFSDEQYF

D: TRBD1
V: TRBV10-2
size: .
J: TRBJ1-1
DNA: TGCGCCAGCAGTGAGGGGACAGGGGCGAAGGCTTTCTTT
CDR3: CASSEGTGAKAFF

D: TRBD1
V: TRBV7-2
size: few
J: TRBJ2-3
DNA: TGTGCCAGCAGCTCGGGACAGGGGCACACAGATACGCAGTATTTT
CDR3: CASSSGQGHTDTQYF

D: TRBD2
V: TRBV4-3
size: .
J: TRBJ2-2
DNA: TGCGCCAGCCGGGGGGTCGCCGGGGAGCTGTTTTTT
CDR3: CASRGVAGELFF

D: TRBD1
V: TRBV10-3
size: many
J: TRBJ2-3
DNA: TGTGCCACCAGCAACCGGGACAGGATGACAGATACGCAGTATTTT
CDR3: CATSNRDRMTDTQYF

D: .
V: TRBV20-1
size: .
J: TRBJ1-2
DNA: TGCAGTGCTTTAAGACAGCCTCTTGATGGCTACACCTTC
CDR3: CSALRQPLDGYTF

D: TRBD2
V: TRBV6-5
size: .
J: TRBJ2-5
DNA: TGTGCCACTGGGTCTAGCGGGAATCAAGAGACCCAGTACTTC
CDR3: CATGSSGNQETQYF

D: TRBD1
V: TRBV19
size: .
J: TRBJ2-2
DNA: TGTGCCAGTACCCCGTTGAGAGGACAGGGGTACACCGGGGAGCTGTTTTTT
CDR3: CASTPLRGQGYTGELFF

D: .
V: TRBV18
size: .
J: TRBJ2-5
DNA: TGTGCCAGCTCACCCCGGACAGGGAGGGTCCAAGAGACCCAGTACTTC
CDR3: CASSPRTGRVQETQYF

D: .
V: TRBV12-3/TRBV12-4
size: many
J: TRBJ1-6
DNA: TGTGCCAGCAGTTTTAGAGGGGAGGGGAATTCACCCCTCCACTTT
CDR3: CASSFRGEGNSPLHF

D: TRBD1
V: TRBV15
size: few
J: TRBJ2-7
DNA: TGTGCCACCAGCAGAGGACAGGGTCCCGAGCAGTACTTC
CDR3: CATSRGQGPEQYF

D: .
V: TRBV5-4
size: few
J: TRBJ2-2
DNA: TGTGCCAGCATCCCCGTGGGGGGCACCGGGGAGCTGTTTTTT
CDR3: CASIPVGGTGELFF

D: .
V: TRBV5-6
size: .
J: TRBJ1-1
DNA: TGTGCCAGCAGCTTGGCCCTCCCAGGGAGGATAATGAACACTGAAGCTTTCTTT
CDR3: CASSLALPGRIMNTEAFF

D: TRBD2
V: TRBV20-1
size: .
J: TRBJ2-1
DNA: TGCAGTGCCCTTAGCGGGAAAGGCAATGAGCAGTTCTTC
CDR3: CSALSGKGNEQFF

D: .
V: TRBV20-1
size: few
J: TRBJ1-2
DNA: TGCAGTGCAGGGCAGAGCGCTAACTATGGCTACACCTTC
CDR3: CSAGQSANYGYTF

D: TRBD2
V: TRBV9
size: .
J: TRBJ2-1
DNA: TGTGCCAGCAGCGAGTCTCGACTAGCGGGAGCGGATGAGCAGTTCTTC
CDR3: CASSESRLAGADEQFF

D: .
V: TRBV20-1
size: .
J: TRBJ1-1
DNA: TGCAGTGCTAGAGGGGGCAAGGATACTGAAGCTTTCTTT
CDR3: CSARGGKDTEAFF

D: TRBD2
V: TRBV20-1
size: .
J: TRBJ2-1
DNA: TGCAGTGCTAGACCGGGGGGTGAGCAGTTCTTC
CDR3: CSARPGGEQFF

D: TRBD2
V: TRBV20-1
size: .
J: TRBJ2-1
DNA: TGCAGTGCTAGAGATGAGACTAGCGCTCGAACCCGAGGGAATGAGCAGTTCTTC
CDR3: CSARDETSARTRGNEQFF

D: TRBD2
V: TRBV20-1
size: few
J: TRBJ2-6
DNA: TGCAGTGCTAGAGCCCCTAGCGGGCTCAGCTCTGGGGCCAACGTCCTGACTTTC
CDR3: CSARAPSGLSSGANVLTF

D: .
V: TRBV7-2
size: many
J: TRBJ2-1
DNA: TGTGCCAGCAGACCCGGCGGGACCAGGGCCTACAATGAGCAGTTCTTC
CDR3: CASRPGGTRAYNEQFF

D: TRBD1
V: TRBV4-1
size: .
J: TRBJ2-7
DNA: TGCGCCAGCAGCCTAGGTGGGACAGGCCCCTACGAGCAGTACTTC
CDR3: CASSLGGTGPYEQYF

D: TRBD2
V: TRBV4-2
size: few
J: TRBJ2-7
DNA: TGTGCCAGCAGCACAGGACTAGCGGGAGGCGACGAGCAGTACTTC
CDR3: CASSTGLAGGDEQYF

D: .
V: TRBV7-8
size: .
J: TRBJ2-1
DNA: TGTGCCAGCACTCTCCTCGGCAACAATGAGCAGTTCTTC
CDR3: CASTLLGNNEQFF

D: TRBD1
V: TRBV9
size: .
J: TRBJ2-5
DNA: TGTGCCAGCAGCACAGGGGACCCAGACCAAGAGACCCAGTACTTC
CDR3: CASSTGDPDQETQYF

D: .
V: TRBV29-1
size: .
J: TRBJ2-3
DNA: TGCAGCGTTGTACACGCGGAGGGGGGCACAGATACGCAGTATTTT
CDR3: CSVVHAEGGTDTQYF

D: .
V: TRBV30
size: few
J: TRBJ1-6
DNA: TGTGCCTGGGAGACAGATTATAATTCACCCCTCCACTTT
CDR3: CAWETDYNSPLHF

D: .
V: TRBV6-1
size: once
J: TRBJ2-1
DNA: TGTGCCAGCAAGTTTGACGCAGGGGCATACAATGAGCAGTTCTTC
CDR3: CASKFDAGAYNEQFF

D: .
V: TRBV5-6
size: many
J: TRBJ2-1
DNA: TGTGCCAGCAGCCTTTTTGAGGGTAATGAGCAGTTCTTC
CDR3: CASSLFEGNEQFF

D: .
V: TRBV20-1
size: .
J: TRBJ1-5
DNA: TGCAGTGCCCAGAATAGCAATCAGCCCCAGCATTTT
CDR3: CSAQNSNQPQHF

D: .
V: TRBV4-3
size: .
J: TRBJ1-1
DNA: TGCGCCAGCAGCCAAGACCCCGGGACAATTGCTTTCTTT
CDR3: CASSQDPGTIAFF

D: .
V: TRBV2
size: .
J: TRBJ1-2
DNA: TGTGCCAGCAGTGAAGCTTGGGAAGATGGCTACACCTTC
CDR3: CASSEAWEDGYTF

D: .
V: TRBV9
size: few
J: TRBJ2-2
DNA: TGTGCCAGCAGCCCCGAAACAGCCTTAGCCGGGGAGCTGTTTTTT
CDR3: CASSPETALAGELFF

D: .
V: TRBV6-5
size: .
J: TRBJ1-2
DNA: TGTGCCAGCACCCCCGGGAAGGTATATGGCTACACCTTC
CDR3: CASTPGKVYGYTF

D: .
V: TRBV6-1
size: .
J: TRBJ1-3
DNA: TGTGCCAGCAGTACCCGCTTGGGCTCTGGAAACACCATATATTTT
CDR3: CASSTRLGSGNTIYF

D: .
V: TRBV5-6
size: .
J: TRBJ1-2
DNA: TGTGCCAGCATCTCTTTAGTGGGTTTTGGCTACACCTTC
CDR3: CASISLVGFGYTF

D: .
V: TRBV30
size: few
J: TRBJ2-7
DNA: TGTGCCTGGAGTGTCGGGGACGAGCAGTACTTC
CDR3: CAWSVGDEQYF

D: .
V: TRBV5-6
size: many
J: TRBJ2-1
DNA: TGTGCCAGCAGCTTGCTCCATGAGCAGTTCTTC
CDR3: CASSLLHEQFF

D: TRBD1
V: TRBV5-1
size: .
J: TRBJ1-2
DNA: TGCGCCAGCAGCTTACAGGGGTTTAACTATGGCTACACCTTC
CDR3: CASSLQGFNYGYTF

D: .
V: TRBV6-5
size: few
J: TRBJ1-2
DNA: TGTGCCAGCAGCTTGGGGAGGGGTCTTTCTGTTGGCTACACCTTC
CDR3: CASSLGRGLSVGYTF

D: TRBD1
V: TRBV6-1
size: medium-sized
J: TRBJ2-7
DNA: TGTGCCAGCAGTGACCTCTGGACAGGGAACTACGAGCAGTACTTC
CDR3: CASSDLWTGNYEQYF

D: TRBD1
V: TRBV12-3/TRBV12-4
size: many
J: TRBJ1-1
DNA: TGTGCCAGCAGTGAGACAGGGATGGGAGCTTTCTTT
CDR3: CASSETGMGAFF

D: .
V: TRBV10-3
size: many
J: TRBJ1-1
DNA: TGTGCCATCAGTGAGGGGTCAAGGTCCCCGGGGGACACTGAAGCTTTCTTT
CDR3: CAISEGSRSPGDTEAFF

D: .
V: TRBV19
size: few
J: TRBJ2-4
DNA: TGTGCCAGTAGTATGGGAGGCTTAGCCAAAAACATTCAGTACTTC
CDR3: CASSMGGLAKNIQYF

D: .
V: TRBV4-3
size: few
J: TRBJ1-3
DNA: TGCGCCAGCAGCCAAGGAGGGGAGTCTGGAAACACCATATATTTT
CDR3: CASSQGGESGNTIYF

D: .
V: TRBV7-6
size: .
J: TRBJ2-3
DNA: TGTGCCAGCAGCTTAGACCGGGGCACAGATACGCAGTATTTT
CDR3: CASSLDRGTDTQYF